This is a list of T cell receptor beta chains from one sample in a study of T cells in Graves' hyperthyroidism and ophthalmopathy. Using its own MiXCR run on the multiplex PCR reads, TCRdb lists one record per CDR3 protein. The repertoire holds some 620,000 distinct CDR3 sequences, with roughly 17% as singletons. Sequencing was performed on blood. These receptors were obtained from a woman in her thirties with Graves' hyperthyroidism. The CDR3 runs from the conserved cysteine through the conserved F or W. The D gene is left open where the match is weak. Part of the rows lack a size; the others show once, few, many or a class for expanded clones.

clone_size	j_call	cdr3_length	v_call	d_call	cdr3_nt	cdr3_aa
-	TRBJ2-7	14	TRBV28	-	TGTGCCAGCAGTCCCCGGGACACCGCCCACGAGCAGTACTTC	CASSPRDTAHEQYF
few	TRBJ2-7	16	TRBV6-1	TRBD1	TGTGCCAGCCGGGACAGGACACGACGGTTCCACTACGAGCAGTACTTC	CASRDRTRRFHYEQYF
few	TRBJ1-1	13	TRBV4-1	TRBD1	TGCGCCAGCAGCGACCGGGACAGCACTAAAGCTTTCTTT	CASSDRDSTKAFF
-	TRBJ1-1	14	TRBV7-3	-	TGTGCCAGCAACAACGGGTTAAGGGACACTGAAGCTTTCTTT	CASNNGLRDTEAFF
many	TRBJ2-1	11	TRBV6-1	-	TGTGCCAGCATTAGAATTAATGAGCAGTTCTTC	CASIRINEQFF
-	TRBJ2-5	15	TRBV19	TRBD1	TGTGCCAGTAGTGTATCACAGGGGAACGTGGAGACCCAGTACTTC	CASSVSQGNVETQYF
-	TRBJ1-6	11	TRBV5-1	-	TGCGCCAGCAGGAGGCCGGGGAGCCTCCACTTT	CASRRPGSLHF
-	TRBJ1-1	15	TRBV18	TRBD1	TGTGCCAGCTCATTTCACCGGGACAGGGGGACTGAAGCTTTCTTT	CASSFHRDRGTEAFF
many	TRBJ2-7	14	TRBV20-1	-	TGCAGTGCTAGAGATGGGGGCGGGGGAGACGAGCAGTACTTC	CSARDGGGGDEQYF
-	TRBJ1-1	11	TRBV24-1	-	TGTGCCACCAGTTGGAACACGGAAGCTTTCTTT	CATSWNTEAFF
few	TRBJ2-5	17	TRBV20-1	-	TGCAGTGCTAGCGCCGGGTTTCTACTAGGGAGCCAAGAGACCCAGTACTTC	CSASAGFLLGSQETQYF
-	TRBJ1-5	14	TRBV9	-	TGTGCCAGCAGCGATCATCTCCCGATGCAGCCCCAGCATTTT	CASSDHLPMQPQHF
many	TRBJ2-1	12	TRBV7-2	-	TGTGCCAGTCGGTTTACTAGCACTGAGCAGTTCTTC	CASRFTSTEQFF
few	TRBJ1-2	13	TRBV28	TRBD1	TGTGCCAGCAGTTTGACAGGGGCTTTTGGCTACACCTTC	CASSLTGAFGYTF
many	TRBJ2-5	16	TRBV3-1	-	TGTGCCAGCAGCCTGCCCAGCAGCGGAGCGCAAGAGACCCAGTACTTC	CASSLPSSGAQETQYF
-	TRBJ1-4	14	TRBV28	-	TGTGCCAGCCGAAAAGATGCAACTAATGAAAAACTGTTTTTT	CASRKDATNEKLFF
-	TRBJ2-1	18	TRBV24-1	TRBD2	TGTGCCACCAGTGATTTTAAAGGGATTGACGGGAGGGGGGAGAAACAGTTCTTC	CATSDFKGIDGRGEKQFF
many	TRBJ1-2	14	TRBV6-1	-	TGTGCCAGCAGTGAAGCGCTTGCGGGCTATGGCTACACCTTC	CASSEALAGYGYTF
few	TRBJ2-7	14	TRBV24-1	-	TGTGCCACCAGTTTGTCTGGGTTCCCCTACGAGCAGTACTTC	CATSLSGFPYEQYF
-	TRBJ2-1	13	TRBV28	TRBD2	TGTGTCAGCAGCCTAGCGGGTTACAATGAGCAGTTCTTC	CVSSLAGYNEQFF
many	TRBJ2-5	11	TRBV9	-	TGTGCCAGCAGTGCGGAGGGGACCCAGTACTTC	CASSAEGTQYF
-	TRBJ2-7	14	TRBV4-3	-	TGCGCCAGCAGCCAAGAAAGGACTATTTACGAGCAGTACTTC	CASSQERTIYEQYF
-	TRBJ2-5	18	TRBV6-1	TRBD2	TGTGCCAGCAGTGAGGGACTAGCGGGAGGGCCGTTGGAAGAGACCCAGTACTTC	CASSEGLAGGPLEETQYF
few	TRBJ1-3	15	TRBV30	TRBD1	TGTGCCTGGGCGCAGGACAGGGCGTACAGAAACACCATATATTTT	CAWAQDRAYRNTIYF
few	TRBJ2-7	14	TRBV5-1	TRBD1	TGCGCCAGCAGCTTGCAGGGACAGAACTACGAGCAGTACTTC	CASSLQGQNYEQYF
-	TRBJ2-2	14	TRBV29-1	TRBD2	TGCAGCGTTGGCGGACTAGCGGCGACCGGGGAGCTGTTTTTT	CSVGGLAATGELFF
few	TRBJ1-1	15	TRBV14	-	TGTGCCAGCAGCCAAGGAAACAGACGGAACACTGAAGCTTTCTTT	CASSQGNRRNTEAFF
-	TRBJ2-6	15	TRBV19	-	TGTGCCAGTAGTATAAGCGGAGCGGGGGCCAACGTCCTGACTTTC	CASSISGAGANVLTF
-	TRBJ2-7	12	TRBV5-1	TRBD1	TGCGCCAGCAGTTACGAGGGGGCAGGGCAGTACTTC	CASSYEGAGQYF
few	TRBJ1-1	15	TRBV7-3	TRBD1	TGTGCCAGCACCTCGACCGGGACAGTCGGCACTGAAGCTTTCTTT	CASTSTGTVGTEAFF
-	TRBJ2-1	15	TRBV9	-	TGTGCCAGCAGCGTAGACGGCGTATCCTACAATGAGCAGTTCTTC	CASSVDGVSYNEQFF
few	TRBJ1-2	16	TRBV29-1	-	TGCAGCGTTGCGGGGGGGGGGCTTACAGGGAACTATGGCTACACCTTC	CSVAGGGLTGNYGYTF
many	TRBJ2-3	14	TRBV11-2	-	TGTGCCAGCAGCTTAGGGGGGAGTCCAGATACGCAGTATTTT	CASSLGGSPDTQYF
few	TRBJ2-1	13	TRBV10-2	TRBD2	TGCGCCAGCAGAGGACTAGCGTACAATGAGCAGTTCTTC	CASRGLAYNEQFF
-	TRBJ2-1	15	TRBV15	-	TGTGCCACCAGCAGAGATGGCGGGGGCTGCAATGGGCAGTTCTTC	CATSRDGGGCNGQFF
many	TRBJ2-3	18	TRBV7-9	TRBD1	TGTGCCAGCAGCTCACGAACAGGGGGAGCGCTCCCCGCAGATACGCAGTATTTT	CASSSRTGGALPADTQYF
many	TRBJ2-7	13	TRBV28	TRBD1	TGTGCCAGCAGTCCGACAGGGGGGGGGGAGCAGTACTTC	CASSPTGGGEQYF